The rows below give T cell receptor beta chains drawn from one sample of a study of T cell responses to AZD1222 COVID-19 vaccine. Sequencing was performed with immunoSEQ multiplex PCR; in TCRdb, only in-frame clones are kept and a portion is missing. The table has nearly 110,000 clones, approximately 90% seen once. Sequenced material: peripheral blood, taken 28 days after the second AZD1222 dose. Source of these receptors: an adult who received the AZD1222 COVID-19 vaccine. Both conserved end residues are part of each CDR3. A D gene is named only where the DNA matches it firmly. Only part of the rows carry a size: once, few, many, or a class if the clone is expanded.

TRBV7-9	.	.	TRBJ1-4	CASSLALGGDKEKLFF	TGTGCCAGCAGCTTAGCGCTTGGGGGTGATAAAGAAAAACTGTTTTTT
TRBV27	.	.	TRBJ1-1	CASSSYLNTEAFF	TGTGCCAGCAGCAGCTATTTGAACACTGAAGCTTTCTTT
TRBV27	.	.	TRBJ1-5	CASSLSPNQPQHF	TGTGCCAGCAGTTTATCCCCCAATCAGCCCCAGCATTTT
TRBV29-1	TRBD1	.	TRBJ2-5	CSVRGQGTETQYF	TGCAGCGTTAGGGGACAGGGTACCGAGACCCAGTACTTC
TRBV24-1	.	few	TRBJ2-2	CATSDSKSLRGELFF	TGTGCCACCAGTGATTCAAAATCTTTGCGCGGGGAGCTGTTTTTT
TRBV7-9	TRBD1	.	TRBJ1-6	CASSSPGQGSPLHF	TGTGCCAGCAGCTCCCCGGGACAGGGCTCACCCCTCCACTTT
TRBV6-5	TRBD1	.	TRBJ2-1	CASLTGWDEQFF	TGTGCCAGCCTGACAGGGTGGGATGAGCAGTTCTTC
TRBV7-2	TRBD2	.	TRBJ2-5	CASSPTSGSFETQYF	TGTGCCAGCAGCCCGACTAGCGGGAGCTTTGAGACCCAGTACTTC
TRBV5-4	.	few	TRBJ1-1	CASSLARTMNTEAFF	TGTGCCAGCAGCTTGGCCCGTACGATGAACACTGAAGCTTTCTTT
TRBV5-4	TRBD1	.	TRBJ2-7	CASSAPGQGDEQYF	TGTGCCAGCAGCGCCCCGGGACAGGGCGACGAGCAGTACTTC
TRBV6-5	.	.	TRBJ1-1	CASMNTEAFF	TGTGCCAGCATGAACACTGAAGCTTTCTTT
TRBV28	TRBD1	.	TRBJ2-7	CASTLGQTLGEQYF	TGTGCCAGCACCTTGGGACAGACCCTAGGGGAGCAGTACTTC
TRBV3-1/TRBV3-2	.	.	TRBJ1-6	CASSQTGSHNSPLHF	TGTGCCAGCAGCCAAACAGGATCCCATAATTCACCCCTCCACTTT
TRBV9	.	.	TRBJ1-1	CASSVVSRANTEAFF	TGTGCCAGCAGCGTAGTATCCAGGGCCAACACTGAAGCTTTCTTT
TRBV30	TRBD2	.	TRBJ2-1	CAWNRDYNIYNEQFF	TGTGCCTGGAACCGGGACTACAACATTTACAATGAGCAGTTCTTC
TRBV28	.	.	TRBJ1-4	CASSLVEKLFF	TGTGCCAGCAGTTTAGTTGAAAAACTGTTTTTT
TRBV5-1	.	.	TRBJ2-3	CASRYYGEITDTQYF	TGCGCCAGCAGGTACTACGGGGAGATCACAGATACGCAGTATTTT
TRBV28	.	.	TRBJ2-7	CASSLWDVQYF	TGTGCCAGCAGTTTATGGGATGTGCAGTACTTC
TRBV6-5	.	.	TRBJ1-4	CARGRANEKLFF	TGTGCCAGGGGGAGGGCTAATGAAAAACTGTTTTTT
TRBV10-3	.	.	TRBJ1-6	CAIRRDGNSPLHF	TGTGCCATCAGAAGGGACGGGAATTCACCCCTCCACTTT
TRBV11-2	.	.	TRBJ1-6	CASSPSVGYNSPLHF	TGTGCCAGCAGCCCCTCCGTCGGATATAATTCACCCCTCCACTTT
TRBV4-1	.	.	TRBJ1-1	CASSQDRRGTEAFF	TGCGCCAGCAGCCAAGATCGGAGAGGAACTGAAGCTTTCTTT
TRBV5-8	.	.	TRBJ2-1	CASSSGPRVQFF	TGTGCCAGCAGCTCCGGCCCTAGAGTGCAGTTCTTC
TRBV7-9	.	once	TRBJ1-2	CASRGGPGYTF	TGTGCCAGCAGGGGAGGGCCTGGCTACACCTTC
TRBV7-9	TRBD1	.	TRBJ1-4	CASSSQGVAEKLFF	TGTGCCAGCAGCTCTCAGGGGGTAGCGGAAAAACTGTTTTTT
TRBV6-4	.	.	TRBJ1-2	CASRFGPLGAYTF	TGTGCCAGCAGATTCGGGCCACTCGGAGCCTACACCTTC
TRBV5-1	.	.	TRBJ1-2	CASSLALGKSYTF	TGCGCCAGCAGCTTGGCGTTGGGGAAGAGCTACACCTTC